This TCR beta chain originates from a study of T-cell memory formation after mild COVID-19. Turning to the study itself: The TCR clusters were mostly specific to one donor. Study-wide points: The study found balanced CD4/CD8 in clones contracting day 15 to 85 and a CD4+ lean in later expanders. Cross-reactive memory apparently joined, as some responding clones appeared in pre-infection memory.

This clonotype was recorded only once. Its antigen remains unknown. In germline, CDR1 is SSHAT, CDR2 FNYEAQ (reference sequence). Trimming removed 5 bases at V and 4 bases at J, with 11 bases between. This CDR3 comprises 13 residues. Sample barcodes and UMIs were carried by the TCR alpha and TCR beta cDNA libraries that 5'RACE generated with constant-segment primers. TCRdb analysed the 5' RACE reads with MiXCR anew, one entry per CDR3 protein. This table has roughly 110,000 distinct CDR3 sequences, about a fifth appearing once. The chain combines TRBV7-7 with TRBJ1-1; D is perhaps TRBD1 (5 bases). The sample comprised PBMCs or a T cell subset sorted from them (not recorded which). This receptor was taken from a man aged 18 to 35 who had mild COVID-19 (a few samples of this study predate the infection). Cell type and time point are not known. The CDR3 protein is CASSQGWGTEAFF. CDR3 bases: TGTGCCAGCAGCCAGGGATGGGGCACTGAAGCTTTCTTT.